The rows below give T cell receptor beta chains drawn from one sample of a study of identical twins. TCRdb reprocessed the 5' RACE reads with MiXCR, giving one entry per CDR3 protein. The sample has around 290,000 distinct CDR3 sequences; 8.5% to 9.5% are singletons. A further study also used this sample, focusing on yellow fever vaccine responses in identical twins.

Sequenced input: CD8+ T cells sorted from blood. The receptor set was obtained from a woman in her late teens or twenties in good health. The CDR3 runs from the conserved cysteine through the conserved F or W. The D gene is left open where the match is weak. A row's size may be missing; if present it is once, few, many or a size class.

j_call d_call v_call clone_size cdr3_length cdr3_nt cdr3_aa
TRBJ1-5 - TRBV20-1 many 17 TGCAGTGCTAGAGATCGCCATAGCCCTATAGTGAATCAGCCCCAGCATTTT CSARDRHSPIVNQPQHF
TRBJ2-1 - TRBV6-5 - 14 TGTGCCAGCAGTTACTCAAGCGGCCTTAATGAGCAGTTCTTC CASSYSSGLNEQFF
TRBJ2-1 - TRBV27 few 13 TGTGCCGTCACGGGGGGCCCGGGGAATGAGCAGTTCTTC CAVTGGPGNEQFF
TRBJ2-5 - TRBV27 many 14 TGTGCCAGCAGCAACACAGGGTGGCGAGAGACCCAGTACTTC CASSNTGWRETQYF
TRBJ2-2 - TRBV9 many 13 TGTGCCAGCAGCGTTTGGGGGACCGGGGAGCTGTTTTTT CASSVWGTGELFF
TRBJ2-7 TRBD1 TRBV5-1 many 14 TGCGCCAGCAGCTCGGGACAGGGCAACTACGAGCAGTACTTC CASSSGQGNYEQYF
TRBJ2-2 - TRBV29-1 few 12 TGCAGCGTTATGGACAGCACCGGGGAGCTGTTTTTT CSVMDSTGELFF
TRBJ2-2 - TRBV4-3 many 15 TGCGCCAGCAGCCAAGATTCCCTAGAGACCGGGGAGCTGTTTTTT CASSQDSLETGELFF
TRBJ2-3 - TRBV21-1 few 17 TGTGCCAGCAGCAAACATGGACAGGGGGCTAGCACAGATACGCAGTATTTT CASSKHGQGASTDTQYF
TRBJ1-1 - TRBV5-1 - 17 TGCGCCAGCAGCTTGTCCTTCCAACTCAGGGTGGACACTGAAGCTTTCTTT CASSLSFQLRVDTEAFF
TRBJ2-7 TRBD1 TRBV5-1 many 12 TGCGCCAGCAGATGGGACAGAGACGAGCAGTACTTC CASRWDRDEQYF
TRBJ2-1 TRBD2 TRBV6-8 few 18 TGTGCCAGCAGAGCCGGGACTAGCGGGAGGGTTCAACACAATGAGCAGTTCTTC CASRAGTSGRVQHNEQFF
TRBJ2-3 - TRBV9 few 16 TGTGCCAGCAGCGACCGCCTAGCCGGTCGATTAGATACGCAGTATTTT CASSDRLAGRLDTQYF
TRBJ2-3 TRBD1 TRBV24-1 many 16 TGTGCCACCAGTGATTGGGGACAGGCTAGCACAGATACGCAGTATTTT CATSDWGQASTDTQYF
TRBJ1-2 TRBD1 TRBV29-1 many 12 TGCAGCGTACCGGGACAGGGTTATGGCTACACCTTC CSVPGQGYGYTF
TRBJ1-6 - TRBV7-2 many 13 TGTGCCAGCAGCTACAGCTATAATTCACCCCTCCACTTT CASSYSYNSPLHF
TRBJ2-7 TRBD2 TRBV4-1 - 15 TGCGCCAGCAGCCAATCAGCGGGAGGGCCTAGGGAGCAGTACTTC CASSQSAGGPREQYF
TRBJ2-1 TRBD2 TRBV3-1 few 16 TGTGCCAGCAGCCAAGTGGGGACTAGCGCCAACAATGAGCAGTTCTTC CASSQVGTSANNEQFF
TRBJ2-2 TRBD1 TRBV20-1 - 12 TGCAGTGCGACCCAGGGGGTAGGGGAGCTGTTTTTT CSATQGVGELFF
TRBJ2-5 - TRBV6-2/TRBV6-3 many 13 TGTGCCAGCGGAACGACGCCGCAAGAGACCCAGTACTTC CASGTTPQETQYF
TRBJ2-2 - TRBV12-3/TRBV12-4 many 13 TGTGCCAGCAGCCCTCGGGGGTTCGGGGAGCTGTTTTTT CASSPRGFGELFF
TRBJ2-5 TRBD2 TRBV7-9 - 15 TGTGCCAGCAGCTTAGAGCGGGAGTACAGAGAGACCCAGTACTTC CASSLEREYRETQYF
TRBJ2-1 TRBD1 TRBV4-3 - 15 TGCGCCAGCAGCCCAGGGGGCATGACCTACAATGAGCAGTTCTTC CASSPGGMTYNEQFF
TRBJ1-4 - TRBV3-1 few 11 TGTGCCAGCAGCCAGGATGAAAAACTGTTTTTT CASSQDEKLFF
TRBJ2-1 - TRBV5-8 few 17 TGTGCCAGCAGTGCAGGGGGGGGCTGGAGCTCCTACAATGAGCAGTTCTTC CASSAGGGWSSYNEQFF
TRBJ2-5 TRBD2 TRBV4-3 - 17 TGCGCCAGCAGCCAACTCCTTAGCGGGAATGGGGTAAAGACCCAGTCCTTC CASSQLLSGNGVKTQSF
TRBJ1-1 TRBD1 TRBV11-2 - 16 TGTGCCAGCAGCTTTCGACAGGGGGCCGTGAACACTGAAGCTTTCTTT CASSFRQGAVNTEAFF
TRBJ2-2 - TRBV5-1 many 11 TGCGCCAGCATCAGCAACGGGGAGCTGTTTTTT CASISNGELFF
TRBJ2-1 - TRBV18 - 13 TGTGCCAGCTCACCACTTAAGTTGGATGAGCAGTTCTTC CASSPLKLDEQFF
TRBJ2-1 - TRBV7-9 many 13 TGTGCCAGCAGCCGAGACGGATACAATGAGCAGTTCTTC CASSRDGYNEQFF
TRBJ2-5 - TRBV5-1 - 15 TGCGCCAGCAGCTTGAGATTTTTGGAGGTGGAGACCCAGTACTTC CASSLRFLEVETQYF
TRBJ2-2 - TRBV5-1 many 17 TGCGCCAGCAGCGGATATTTAGGGGGGACGAACACCGGGGAGCTGTTTTTT CASSGYLGGTNTGELFF
TRBJ2-7 TRBD1 TRBV20-1 - 14 TGCAGTGCTAGGGAGACAGGGATTTCCTACGAGCAGTACTTC CSARETGISYEQYF
TRBJ2-3 TRBD2 TRBV11-1 - 18 TGTGCCAGCAGCCCCCGACTAGCGGGGTTTTCTAGCACAGATACGCAGTATTTT CASSPRLAGFSSTDTQYF
TRBJ2-1 - TRBV14 many 14 TGTGCCAGCAGCCACACCGGGACTCACAATGAGCAGTTCTTC CASSHTGTHNEQFF